A single sample is the source of the 8 T cell receptor beta chains below, sequenced in a study of identical twins. Using its own MiXCR run on the 5' RACE reads, TCRdb lists one record per CDR3 protein. Among more than 1.5 million distinct CDR3 sequences listed, 32% were seen once. Sequencing was done on a sample of cord blood. Every receptor here comes from a newborn girl in good health.

The chain has TRBV19 and TRBJ1-5; no clear D. With 4 bases removed from V and 0 bases from J, the gap between germline ends came to 10 bases. This CDR3 region has 15 residues. Per germline, CDR1 LNHDA and CDR2 SQIVND (reference sequence). The CDR3 DNA reads TGTGCCAGTAGTAGTATGGGAAATAGCAATCAGCCCCAGCATTTT. Protein sequence: CASSSMGNSNQPQHF.

CDR3 loop: CASSEYSLEQFF. The CDR3 nucleotides are TGTGCCAGCAGTGAATATTCTCTGGAGCAGTTCTTC. V and J are TRBV2 and TRBJ2-1; the D is unclear. The germline V and J ends were trimmed by 2 bases and 10 bases, with 9 bases remaining between them. Germline CDR1 and CDR2: SNHLY and FYNNEI. This CDR3 has 12 residues.

This clonotype has a count of ten or more. The gene calls are TRBV10-3 and TRBJ2-5; D perhaps matches TRBD2 (6 bases). Between the trimmed V and J ends, which lost 8 bases and 3 bases, there was a span of 13 bases. The germline gives CDR1 ENHRY, CDR2 SYGVKD. The CDR3 contains 13 residues. The CDR3: CAIGTPNKETQYF. The CDR3 DNA is TGTGCCATCGGGACTCCGAATAAAGAGACCCAGTACTTC.

This clonotype was seen ten or more times. The chain carries TRBV4-2 and TRBJ2-7; D ambiguous. Germline CDR1 reads LGHNA; CDR2 reads YNFKEQ. The CDR3 has 16 residues. Trimming removed 1 base at V and 3 bases at J, with 16 bases between. CDR3 protein: CASSQAIFRFYYEQYF. DNA for the CDR3: TGTGCCAGCAGCCAAGCGATATTTAGGTTTTACTACGAGCAGTACTTC.

At least ten counts were recorded for this clonotype. The chain uses TRBV4-2 and TRBJ2-5; perhaps TRBD1 as D (6 bases). The CDR3 length is 16 residues. V was cut by 2 bases and J by 2 bases, with 15 bases left in between. CDR1 and CDR2 (germline): LGHNA, YNFKEQ. The CDR3 DNA sequence: TGTGCCAGCAGCCAATTTTCTCGGGACACACAAGAGACCCAGTACTTC. Its protein product is CASSQFSRDTQETQYF.

V gene TRBV24-1 combines with J gene TRBJ2-3; D is uncertain. CDR1 is KGHDR, CDR2 SFDVKD, per germline. The CDR3 totals 17 residues. V lost 0 bases to trimming and J lost 0 bases, with 12 bases between them. The CDR3 nucleotides are TGTGCCACCAGTGATTTGGGAGTAGACCTCAGCACAGATACGCAGTATTTT. Translated: CATSDLGVDLSTDTQYF.

This clonotype came up a few times. This chain joins TRBV20-1 and TRBJ2-5; D ambiguous. V lost 6 bases and J 7 bases, leaving 12 bases between the germline ends. The CDR3 is 11 amino acids. CDR1 and CDR2 (germline): DFQATT, SNEGSKA (reference sequence). The CDR3 DNA reads as TGCAGTGCGCTAGGGTCAGGGACCCAGTACTTC. Translated, it gives CSALGSGTQYF.

This clonotype was picked up a small number of times. The chain uses TRBV5-1 and TRBJ1-1, with a weak D call TRBD1 (5 bases). V lost 4 bases and J lost 0, with 10 bases in between. There are 14 residues in the CDR3. Germline V gene data show CDR1 as SGHRS and CDR2 as YFSETQ. CDR3 amino acids: CASSGGTLNTEAFF. The DNA for the CDR3 is TGCGCCAGCAGCGGGGGGACGCTGAACACTGAAGCTTTCTTT.